Following are 9 T cell receptor beta chains from one sample sequenced in a study of spatial heterogeneity in lung cancer. Findings and caveats of the study: One measure, the expanded intratumoral alpha and beta TCR count, tracked tumor mutation counts.

One entry per CDR3 protein results from TCRdb running MiXCR on the 5' RACE reads. The table records roughly 9,000 distinct CDR3 sequences, 6% to 7% of them present only once. These receptors are not linked to any known antigen. Time point in this sample: sample taken at primary tumor resection. Sequencing was performed on lung tumor tissue, taken at surgery. The receptors were sampled from a male donor with early-stage non-small cell lung cancer.

This clonotype was picked up many times. V usage is TRBV27 and J usage is TRBJ2-2, with D possibly matching TRBD1 (7 bases). The V gene lost 9 bases and the J gene lost 6 bases, with 23 bases spanning the gap. Germline values: CDR1 MNHEY, CDR2 SMNVEV (reference sequence). The CDR3 covers 16 residues. CDR3 nucleotide sequence: TGTGCCAGTAGGGGGCACGGAAAAGGAGGGTCCGGGGAGCTGTTTTTT. Translated, it gives CASRGHGKGGSGELFF.

CDR3 residues: CASSANRGVATEAFF. Written as DNA, the CDR3 is TGTGCCAGCTCGGCCAACAGGGGCGTCGCCACTGAAGCTTTCTTT. V and J are TRBV18 and TRBJ1-1, with 7 nucleotides matching TRBD1. CDR1 is KGHSH, CDR2 LQKENI, per germline. V was clipped by 6 bases and J by 4 bases; unmatched bases: 11. CDR3 length equals 15 residues.

This clonotype was seen ten or more times. V and J are TRBV15 and TRBJ1-1; the D is unclear. The V and J ends lost 0 bases and 7 bases respectively, with 9 bases between them. The germline V gene has CDR1 LNHNV and CDR2 YYDKDF (reference sequence). The CDR3 sequence is 13 residues long. The CDR3 DNA sequence: TGTGCCACCAGCAGAGAACACGGTCTTGAAGCTTTCTTT. Amino acids: CATSREHGLEAFF. The whole variable domain, remainder taken from reference TRBV15 and TRBJ1-1, is DAMVIQNPRYQVTQFGKPVTLSCSQTLNHNVMYWYQQKSSQAPKLLFHYYDKDFNNEADTPDNFQSRRPNTSFCFLDIRSPGLGDTAMYLCATSREHGLEAFFGQGTRLTVV.

Judged by abundance, this clonotype is medium-sized. The V call is TRBV7-2, the J call TRBJ1-1, with D uncertain. V was trimmed by 1 base and J by 2 bases, leaving 5 bases between them. Germline loops: CDR1 SGHTA, CDR2 FQGNSA. The CDR3 has 13 amino acids. DNA of the CDR3: TGTGCCAGCAGCTTAGAGGCCAACACTGAAGCTTTCTTT. It translates to CASSLEANTEAFF.

This clonotype rates as medium-sized. This chain joins TRBV20-1 and TRBJ1-5; 9 positions match TRBD1. The V gene's germline CDR1 is DFQATT and CDR2 SNEGSKA (reference sequence). V was pared by 1 base and J by 1 base, with 5 bases of the junction left unmatched. The CDR3 runs 16 residues. The CDR3 region is CSARAAQGASNQPQHF. Written as DNA, the CDR3 is TGCAGTGCTAGAGCCGCACAGGGGGCGAGCAATCAGCCCCAGCATTTT.

This clonotype was seen at least ten times. V gene TRBV2 combines with J gene TRBJ2-7, with 8 positions matching TRBD1. Trimming took 4 bases from V and 0 from J; bases not matched to a gene: 8. CDR1 and CDR2 (germline): SNHLY, FYNNEI. CDR3 size: 16 residues. CDR3: CASSGGGGTGSYEQYF. DNA for the CDR3: TGTGCCAGCAGTGGCGGTGGGGGGACAGGCTCCTACGAGCAGTACTTC.

This clonotype is medium-sized by share. V usage is TRBV4-1 and J usage is TRBJ2-7; 9 nucleotides line up with TRBD1. This CDR3 is built from 19 residues. After removal of 2 bases from V and 3 bases from J, the junction contained 17 bases not matched to a gene. Germline CDR1 is MGHRA and CDR2 is YSYEKL. The CDR3 region has the DNA TGCGCCAGCAGCCAATCCCGGGACAGGGTCGGGAGTAATGTCTACGAGCAGTACTTC. Its protein is CASSQSRDRVGSNVYEQYF.

This clonotype was seen repeatedly, ten times or more. The V call is TRBV29-1, the J call TRBJ2-7; 8 bases are a match to TRBD1. With V trimmed by 4 bases and J by 2 bases, 10 bases remained unmatched. CDR1 SQVTM and CDR2 ANQGSEA come from the germline V gene. The length of the CDR3 is 15 residues. The CDR3 loop reads CSVAGGTGVTYEQYF. CDR3 in DNA: TGCAGCGTTGCCGGCGGGACAGGAGTCACCTACGAGCAGTACTTC.

In its sample, this clonotype is medium-sized (0.01 to 0.1%). V gene TRBV6-5 combines with J gene TRBJ1-6; tentative D call: TRBD1 (5 bases). Germline-derived CDR1 and CDR2 are MNHEY and SVGAGI. This CDR3 comprises 16 residues. Trimming shortened V by 0 bases and J by 10 bases, and 16 bases separated the two germline ends. CDR3 sequence: CASSYSYDSGGSPLHF. In nucleotides, the CDR3 is TGTGCCAGCAGTTACTCGTACGACAGTGGGGGATCACCCCTCCACTTT.